These 5 T cell receptor beta chains were sequenced from one sample in a study of blood T cell repertoires in COVID-19. Data came from immunoSEQ multiplex PCR; TCRdb stores just in-frame clones and leaves some out. Altogether about 350,000 clones are present, 87% being singletons, with the ten largest covering about 5%. Sequenced input: PBMCs or T cells enriched from blood (not recorded which). Receptor source: a young woman who had recovered from COVID-19.

The chain carries TRBV5-1 and TRBJ2-5; 8 bases align to TRBD1. The length of the CDR3 is 17 residues. With V trimmed by 0 bases and J by 2 bases, 9 bases remained unmatched. Per the germline V gene, CDR1 is SGHRS and CDR2 is YFSETQ. CDR3 sequence (DNA): TGCGCCAGCAGCTTGGGGTCGCGGACAGGGCTACAAGAGACCCAGTACTTC. Its translation: CASSLGSRTGLQETQYF.

The chain is built from TRBV3-1 (or the pseudogene TRBV3-2) and TRBJ2-7; D perhaps matches TRBD2 (6 bases). V was cut by 2 bases and J by 6 bases, with 11 bases left in between. Germline CDR1 is LGHDT and CDR2 is YNNKEL (reference sequence). The CDR3 has 13 residues. CDR3 in amino acids: CASSQPGGSEQYF. CDR3 sequence (DNA): TGTGCCAGCAGCCAACCTGGAGGGTCCGAGCAGTACTTC.

This clone was recorded only once. The V and J genes are TRBV6-5 and TRBJ1-5; D is perhaps TRBD1 (5 bases). Germline V lookup: CDR1 MNHEY, CDR2 SVGAGI. V was shortened by 6 bases and J by 6 bases, with 12 bases between the two germline ends. The length of the CDR3 is 13 residues. CDR3 amino acids: CASRTSGGQPQHF. In DNA form, the CDR3 reads TGTGCCAGCAGGACTTCGGGGGGTCAGCCCCAGCATTTT.

The CDR3 coding sequence is TGTGCCAGCAGCCAAGGTGGAGGAAACTATGGCTACACCTTC. Translated, it gives CASSQGGGNYGYTF. The V and J genes are TRBV3-1 (or the pseudogene TRBV3-2) and TRBJ1-2; D is unclear. CDR3 length equals 14 residues. Germline V gene sequence: CDR1 LGHDT, CDR2 YNNKEL (reference sequence). V shed 1 base and J shed 2 bases, with 8 bases lying between them.

The chain carries TRBV5-4 and TRBJ1-2; D perhaps matches TRBD1 (5 bases). The CDR3 totals 13 residues. Germline-derived CDR1 and CDR2 are SGHNT and YYREEE (reference sequence). V dropped 4 bases and J dropped 7 bases, with 14 bases sitting between them. CDR3 region: CASSPQGVGGYTF. The CDR3 region has the DNA TGTGCCAGCAGCCCCCAAGGGGTCGGTGGCTACACCTTC.